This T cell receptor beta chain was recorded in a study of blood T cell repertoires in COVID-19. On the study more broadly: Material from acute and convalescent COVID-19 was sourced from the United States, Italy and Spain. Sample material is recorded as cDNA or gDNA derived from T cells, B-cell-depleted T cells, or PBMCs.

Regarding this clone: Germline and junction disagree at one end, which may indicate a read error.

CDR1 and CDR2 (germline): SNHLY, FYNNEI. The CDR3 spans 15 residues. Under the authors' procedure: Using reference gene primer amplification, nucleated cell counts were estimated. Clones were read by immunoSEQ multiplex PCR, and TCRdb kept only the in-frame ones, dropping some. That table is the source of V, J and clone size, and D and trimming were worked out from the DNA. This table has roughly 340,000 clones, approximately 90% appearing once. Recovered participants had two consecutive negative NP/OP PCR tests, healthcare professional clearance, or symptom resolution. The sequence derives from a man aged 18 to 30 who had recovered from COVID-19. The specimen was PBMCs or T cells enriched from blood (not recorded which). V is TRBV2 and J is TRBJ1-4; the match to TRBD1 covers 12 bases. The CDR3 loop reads CASEQMTGTGGKEGF. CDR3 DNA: TGTGCCAGCGAACAGATGACCGGGACAGGGGGCAAGGAGGGTTTT.